The 2 T cell receptor beta chains below all came from one sample that was sequenced in a study of blood T cell repertoires in COVID-19. Sequencing used immunoSEQ multiplex PCR; TCRdb keeps in-frame clones, though not all of them. Among some 170,000 clones, 65% to 80% were seen once, and the ten largest hold approximately 8%. Material: peripheral blood. The source is a man between 60 and 75 years old with acute or convalescent COVID-19.

Only one count was recorded for this clone. This chain joins TRBV5-1 and TRBJ1-1, with D unresolved. CDR1 is SGHRS and CDR2 is YFSETQ in the germline V gene. This CDR3 has 16 residues. Trimming took off 1 base at V and 0 bases at J, with 13 bases between the two ends. The CDR3 nucleotides read TGCGCCAGCAGCTTGACAGTAGAAGAAGTGAACACTGAAGCTTTCTTT. Translation: CASSLTVEEVNTEAFF.

This clone appeared once. The sample contains more than one DNA sequence encoding this CDR3. This chain joins TRBV27 and TRBJ2-7; 11 bases match TRBD1. V dropped 6 bases and J dropped 3; count of bases not matched to a gene: 4. This CDR3 comprises 14 residues. Per germline, CDR1 MNHEY and CDR2 SMNVEV (reference sequence). In DNA, the CDR3 is TGTGCCAGCAGCCCCGGGACAGGGGGCTACGAGCAGTACTTC. This translates into CASSPGTGGYEQYF.